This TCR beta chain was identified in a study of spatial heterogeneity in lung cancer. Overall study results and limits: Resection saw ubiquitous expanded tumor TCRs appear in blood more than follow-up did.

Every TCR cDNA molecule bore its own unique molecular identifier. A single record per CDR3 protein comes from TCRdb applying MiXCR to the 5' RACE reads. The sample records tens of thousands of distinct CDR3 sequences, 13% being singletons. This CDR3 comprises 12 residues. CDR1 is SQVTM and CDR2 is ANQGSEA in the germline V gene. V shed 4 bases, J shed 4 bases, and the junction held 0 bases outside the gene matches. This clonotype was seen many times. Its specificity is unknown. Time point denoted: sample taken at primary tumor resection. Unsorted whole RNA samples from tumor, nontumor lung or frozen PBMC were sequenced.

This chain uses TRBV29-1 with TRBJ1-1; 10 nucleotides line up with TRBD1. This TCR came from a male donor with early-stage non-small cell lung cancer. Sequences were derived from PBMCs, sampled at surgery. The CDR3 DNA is TGCAGCGTTGGGACAGGGGGCACTGAAGCTTTCTTT. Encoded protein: CSVGTGGTEAFF.